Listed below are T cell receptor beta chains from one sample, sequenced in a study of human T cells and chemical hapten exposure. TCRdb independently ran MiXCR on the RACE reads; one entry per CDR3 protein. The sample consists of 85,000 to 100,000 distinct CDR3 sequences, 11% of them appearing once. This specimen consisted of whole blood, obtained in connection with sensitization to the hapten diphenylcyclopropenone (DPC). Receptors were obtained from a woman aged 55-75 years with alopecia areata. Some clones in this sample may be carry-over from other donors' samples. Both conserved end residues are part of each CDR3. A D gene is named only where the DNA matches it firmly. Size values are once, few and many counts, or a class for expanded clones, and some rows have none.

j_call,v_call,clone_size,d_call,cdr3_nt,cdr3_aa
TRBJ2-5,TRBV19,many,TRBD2,TGTGCCAGTAGTAAGGGATTTTGGCGGGGGACCCAAGAGACCCAGTACTTC,CASSKGFWRGTQETQYF
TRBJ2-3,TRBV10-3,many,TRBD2,TGTGCCATCAGTAGCGGGGGGGATGCCGATACGCAGTATTTT,CAISSGGDADTQYF
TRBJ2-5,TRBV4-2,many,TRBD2,TGTGCCAGCAGCCAAAAGGGAGGGAGCGGAACCCAGTACTTC,CASSQKGGSGTQYF
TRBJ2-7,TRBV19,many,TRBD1,TGTGCCAGTAGTATGGACCGGGACAGGGTCCACGAGCAGTACTTC,CASSMDRDRVHEQYF
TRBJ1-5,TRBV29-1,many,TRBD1,TGCAGCGTTCTAGACAGGGGCAGCAATCAGCCCCAGCATTTT,CSVLDRGSNQPQHF
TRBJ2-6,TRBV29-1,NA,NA,TGCAGCGTTGGGGGTACCGGGGCCAACGTCCTGACTTTC,CSVGGTGANVLTF
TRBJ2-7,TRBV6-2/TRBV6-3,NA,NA,TGTGCCAGCAGACCGACTACAAACTACGAGCAGTACTTC,CASRPTTNYEQYF
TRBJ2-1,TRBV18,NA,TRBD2,TGTGCCAGCTCACCAGGGGCTAGCGGGGGACACGAGCAGTTCTTC,CASSPGASGGHEQFF
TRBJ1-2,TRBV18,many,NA,TGTGCCAGCTCACCGTCCAGCCAGTCTAACTATGGCTACACCTTC,CASSPSSQSNYGYTF
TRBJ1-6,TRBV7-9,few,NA,TGTGCCAGCAGCCAAGACTCCTCAGGTTCCAACTCCTCACCCCTCCACTTT,CASSQDSSGSNSSPLHF
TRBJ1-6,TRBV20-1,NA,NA,TGCAGTGCTAGAGATTCCAGGCGAGGCGATGATTCACCCCTCCACTTT,CSARDSRRGDDSPLHF
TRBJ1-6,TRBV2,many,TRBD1,TGTGCCAGCAATTTCGAAGGACAGGGGGCCTTCTCACCCCTCCACTTT,CASNFEGQGAFSPLHF
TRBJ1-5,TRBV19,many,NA,TGTGCCAGTAGCCAGGGGCCTTATAGCAATCAGCCCCAGCATTTT,CASSQGPYSNQPQHF
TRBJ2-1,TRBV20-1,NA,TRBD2,TGCAGCGTCGCTAGCGGGGGGATCAATGAGCAGTTCTTC,CSVASGGINEQFF
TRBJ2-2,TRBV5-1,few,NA,TGCGCCAGCCTTTGGGGTTCGATGGACACCGGGGAGCTGTTTTTT,CASLWGSMDTGELFF
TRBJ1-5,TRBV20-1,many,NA,TGCAGTGCTAGTCTACAGGGTGGCAATCAGCCCCAGCATTTT,CSASLQGGNQPQHF
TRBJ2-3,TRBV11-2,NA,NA,TGTGCCAGCAGCACTCCAACGCAGCTCACAGATACGCAGTATTTT,CASSTPTQLTDTQYF
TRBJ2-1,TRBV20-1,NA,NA,TGCAGTGCAAGTCGGGGCAGGAACAATGAGCAGTTCTTC,CSASRGRNNEQFF
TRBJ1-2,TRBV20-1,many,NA,TGCAGTGGCACAGATTACAGGGTGTCAGCCTATGGCTACACCTTC,CSGTDYRVSAYGYTF
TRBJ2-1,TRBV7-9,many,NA,TGTGCCAGCAGCTTAGGGACTCACAATGAGCAGTTCTTC,CASSLGTHNEQFF
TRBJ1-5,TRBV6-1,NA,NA,TGTGCCAGCAGTGAACCAGGCGCAAGCAATCAGCCCCAGCATTTT,CASSEPGASNQPQHF
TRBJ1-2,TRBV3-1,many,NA,TGTGCCAGCAGCACGAGCTATTCTAACTATGGCTACACCTTC,CASSTSYSNYGYTF
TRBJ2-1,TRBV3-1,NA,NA,TGTGCCAGCAGCCAAGTTGGTCCAGGCGCGGGGTACAATGAGCAGTTCTTC,CASSQVGPGAGYNEQFF
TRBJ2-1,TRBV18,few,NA,TGTGCCAGCTCACCCCTCCTCGGCAGAAACAATGAGCAGTTCTTC,CASSPLLGRNNEQFF
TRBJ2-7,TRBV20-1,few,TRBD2,TGCAGTGCTGGCGGACTAGCGGGGGGGTACGAGCAGTACTTC,CSAGGLAGGYEQYF
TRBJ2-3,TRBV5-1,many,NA,TGCGCCAGCAGCCCGGGGACGGGCCACACAGATACGCAGTATTTT,CASSPGTGHTDTQYF
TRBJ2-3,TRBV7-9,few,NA,TGTGCCAGCAGCTTGGGCAACCCCACAGATACGCAGTATTTT,CASSLGNPTDTQYF
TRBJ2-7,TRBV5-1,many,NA,TGCGCCAGCAGCTCCACAGGGCACGAGCAGTACTTC,CASSSTGHEQYF
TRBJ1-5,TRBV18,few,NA,TGTGCCAGCTCACCGAATCCACGGGCGTCAATCTATAGCAATCAGCCCCAGCATTTT,CASSPNPRASIYSNQPQHF
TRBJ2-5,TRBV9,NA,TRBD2,TGTGCCAGCAGCGTCCTTAGCGGGGGTGGGCAAGAGACCCAGTGCTTC,CASSVLSGGGQETQCF
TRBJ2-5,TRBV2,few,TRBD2,TGTGCCAGCAGCGGAGGGACTAGCAGACAAGAGACCCAGTACTTC,CASSGGTSRQETQYF
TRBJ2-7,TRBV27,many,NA,TGTGCCAGCAGCGTGGCAGCCGCAACGGGAGAGCAGTACTTC,CASSVAAATGEQYF
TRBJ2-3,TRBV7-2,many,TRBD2,TGTGCCAGCAGCTTATACAGCGGGGTAGACACAGATACGCAGTATTTT,CASSLYSGVDTDTQYF
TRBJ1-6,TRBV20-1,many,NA,TGCAGTGCTAGAGTCGATGGAAATTCACCCCTCCACTTT,CSARVDGNSPLHF
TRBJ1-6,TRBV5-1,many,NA,TGCGCCAGCAGCTTGTCTGCGATCGGCAACTCACCCCTCCACTTT,CASSLSAIGNSPLHF
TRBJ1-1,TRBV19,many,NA,TGTGCCAGTAGTCCCCCGCAGGGACCTGAAGCTTTCTTT,CASSPPQGPEAFF
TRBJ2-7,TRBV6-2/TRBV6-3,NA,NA,TGTGCCAGCAGTTACGGAGGGGCAAAGGGAAACGAGCAGTACTTC,CASSYGGAKGNEQYF
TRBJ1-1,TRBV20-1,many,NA,TGCAGTGCTTCTAAGTACAGAACCAGAGCTTTCTTT,CSASKYRTRAFF
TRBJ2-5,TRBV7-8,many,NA,TGTGCCAGCAGCCAGCGGACCTTATTCGGAGAGACCCAGTACTTC,CASSQRTLFGETQYF
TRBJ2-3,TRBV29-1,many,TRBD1,TGCAGCGTTGAGGGACAGGTTTCCGATACGCAGTATTTT,CSVEGQVSDTQYF
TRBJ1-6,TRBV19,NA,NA,TGTGCCAGTAGTATCGGCAGCTGGAACAATTCACCCCTCCATTTT,CASSIGSWNNSPLHF
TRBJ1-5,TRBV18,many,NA,TGTGCCAGCTCCCCCGAGCTGGGACAGCCCCAGCATTTT,CASSPELGQPQHF
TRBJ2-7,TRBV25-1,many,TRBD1,TGTGCCAGCAGTAAATATGCAGGGGGCTTCGACGAGCAGTACTTC,CASSKYAGGFDEQYF
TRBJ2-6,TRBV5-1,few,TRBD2,TGCGCCGGTTCCAGCGGGGTTGCTGGGGCCAACGTCCTGACTTTC,CAGSSGVAGANVLTF
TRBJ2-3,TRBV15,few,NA,TGTGCCACCAGCAGAGATCTTCAGGGATCTATGGATACGCAGTATTTT,CATSRDLQGSMDTQYF
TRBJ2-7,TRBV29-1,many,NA,TGCAGCGTTGGTCGGGACTCCCTCGAGCAGTACTTC,CSVGRDSLEQYF
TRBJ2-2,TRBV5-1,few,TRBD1,TGCGCCAGCAGCTCCCAGGGGGCTCGGAACACCGGGGAGCTGTTTTTT,CASSSQGARNTGELFF
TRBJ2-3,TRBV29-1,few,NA,TGCAGCGTTCGGGGTTCGGATACGCAGTATTTT,CSVRGSDTQYF